One TCR beta chain is described in this entry. What it recognizes is unknown. These data originate in a study of cytomegalovirus exposure and HLA in healthy donors. Findings of the study overall: Being productive about 87% or about 30% of the time was typical of most TCR beta V segments in an earlier analysis. Reports state that TCR beta sequences accurately predicted most subjects' HLA-A and HLA-B alleles. Several of the most significant clusters were apparently associated with common viral pathogens in a later analysis. A later analysis reportedly identified an Asian-associated ancestry cluster as carrying fewer N-insertions than the approximately 710-donor mean.

In the PCR, 60 Vbeta and 13 Jbeta primers were used. This table comes from immunoSEQ multiplex PCR, and its TCRdb copy is limited to in-frame clones, with some not included. The sample totals approximately 27,000 clones. Trimming pared 8 bases from V and 7 bases from J, leaving 24 bases between. The CDR3 consists of 17 residues. Germline V gene sequence: CDR1 MNHEY, CDR2 SMNVEV (reference sequence). The chain employs TRBV27 and TRBJ1-6; a possible D gene is TRBD1 (6 bases). This TCR derives from a man aged 25 to 40 in good health and CMV-seronegative. The sequenced sample was PBMCs. The CDR3 region is CASGPESVGALNSPLHF. The CDR3 bases are TGTGCCAGCGGTCCCGAGAGCGTGGGGGCACTAAATTCACCCCTCCACTTT.